The source of this T cell receptor beta chain is a study of T cell changes during pregnancy in multiple sclerosis (dated by TCRdb to between 2018 and 2021). Describing the broader study: The study examined how the T cell repertoire changed over the course of pregnancy in women with multiple sclerosis.

Library construction relied on the immunoSEQ multiplex PCR assay. The immuneACCESS repertoire file appears here via TCRdb, limited to in-frame rearrangements. These files lack a portion of the clones; in checked studies, under half of the deficit traces to unresolved V genes, and the cause of the others is not known. The sample table records 30,000 to 40,000 clones; approximately 90% of these occur just once. The top ten hold around 0.47% of the sample. Details on this clone: There is no known antigen for this receptor. There are no base qualities to consult, and no much larger clone falls within one base.

From the cysteine through the phenylalanine, the CDR3 covers 14 amino acids. Left in the record is the CDR3 DNA by itself, 42 bases read in frame from the first base. V was cut back by 6 bases and J by 8 bases, leaving a gap of 14 bases between them. Per the germline V gene, SGHTA is the CDR1 and FQGNSA is the CDR2. The chain joins TRBV7-2 to TRBJ1-6, and TRBD1 may be the D gene, going by 6 matching bases. The specimen comprised CD4+ T cells from peripheral blood mononuclear cells, sampled in the first trimester of pregnancy. This TCR was sampled from a female donor in good health, enrolled as a control in a pregnancy study. The CDR3 region has the sequence CASSSTGYDSPLHF. The DNA sequence follows: TGTGCCAGCAGTTCAACAGGGTATGATTCACCCCTCCACTTT.